The following is a TCR beta chain sequence with its context. Repertoires were generated with immunoSEQ multiplex PCR, while TCRdb's copy carries only in-frame clones and drops some. The sample lists 350,000 to 450,000 clones; about 90% were seen once. The sample originates from a study of blood T cell repertoires in COVID-19. Study as a whole: Nucleic acid was either cDNA or gDNA, and it came from T cells, B-cell-depleted T cells, or PBMCs.

Between the trimmed V and J ends, which lost 2 bases and 6 bases, there was a span of 11 bases. CDR1 MNHEY and CDR2 SVGEGT come from the germline V gene. The length of the CDR3 is 14 residues. The TCR originated in a woman aged 60-75 years with COVID-19, enrolled during active disease. Sequencing used peripheral blood. This sequence joins TRBV6-2 or TRBV6-3 and TRBJ1-5; the D is unclear. The CDR3 reads CASSYGGWVQPQHF. Written as DNA, the CDR3 is TGTGCCAGCAGTTACGGCGGGTGGGTTCAGCCCCAGCATTTT.